Detailed here is one T cell receptor (beta chain). At least ten counts were recorded for this clonotype. Its antigen is unknown. Qualities for individual bases were not recorded, and no much larger clone is one base off. The instrument given in TCRdb is Illumina MiSeq. Using fastp at Q25 and MiXCR, TCRdb reprocessed the public reads and kept productive beta chains. Identical CDR3 proteins give one entry, which carries the most common genes and DNA. A total of about 7,800 distinct CDR3 sequences appear in this sample, about 15% of them only once. In total, the top ten clones hold under 1.5% of the sample. The data stem from a study of liver allograft versus peripheral blood T cells (dated by TCRdb to about 2020). About the full investigation: The study compared T cell receptor repertoires found within transplanted livers against repertoires in the peripheral blood of liver transplant recipients.

The investigation overall reported the following: T cell receptor repertoires inside liver allografts were reported to differ from those detected in peripheral blood.

The CDR1 and CDR2 encoded by the germline V gene are SGHTA and FQGNSA. The CDR3, cysteine through phenylalanine, is 16 amino acids long. Here the CDR3 DNA is all that survives: 48 bases in frame from base 1. V is reduced by 5 bases and J by 0 bases, leaving a spacing of 17 bases between them. The receptor was isolated from a human patient who had a liver transplant. Following transplantation, part of the T cell population may be supplied by the graft donor rather than the patient. The rearrangement joined TRBV7-2 to TRBJ2-7, with TRBD2 tentatively as D gene (5 bases match). The DNA reads as follows: TGTGCCAGCAGCCCCCGGACTCCACTCCTCTCCTACGAGCAGTACTTC. It translates as CASSPRTPLLSYEQYF.